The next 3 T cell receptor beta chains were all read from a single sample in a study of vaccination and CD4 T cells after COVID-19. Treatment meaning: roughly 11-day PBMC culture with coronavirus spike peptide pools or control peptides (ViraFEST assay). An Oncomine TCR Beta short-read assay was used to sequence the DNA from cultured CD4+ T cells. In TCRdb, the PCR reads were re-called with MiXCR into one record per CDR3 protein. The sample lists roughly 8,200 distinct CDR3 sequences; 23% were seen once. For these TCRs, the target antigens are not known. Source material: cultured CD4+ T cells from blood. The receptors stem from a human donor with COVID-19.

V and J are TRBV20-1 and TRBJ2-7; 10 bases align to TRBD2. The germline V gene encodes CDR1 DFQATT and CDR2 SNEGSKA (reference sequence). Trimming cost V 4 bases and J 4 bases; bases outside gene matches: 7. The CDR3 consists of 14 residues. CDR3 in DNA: TGCAGTGCTACACTAGCGGGGAATTTGTACGAGCAGTACTTC. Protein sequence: CSATLAGNLYEQYF.

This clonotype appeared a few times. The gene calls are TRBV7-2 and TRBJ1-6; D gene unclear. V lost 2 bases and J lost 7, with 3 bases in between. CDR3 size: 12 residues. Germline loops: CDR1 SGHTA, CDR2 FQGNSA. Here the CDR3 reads CASSLQNSPLHF. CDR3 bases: TGTGCCAGCAGCTTACAGAATTCACCCCTCCACTTT.

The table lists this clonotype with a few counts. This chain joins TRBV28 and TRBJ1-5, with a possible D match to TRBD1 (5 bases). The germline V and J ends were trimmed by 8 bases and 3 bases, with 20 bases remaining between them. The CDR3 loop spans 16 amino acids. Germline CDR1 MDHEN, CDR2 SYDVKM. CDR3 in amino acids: CASRDQPNLPNQPQHF. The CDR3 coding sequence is TGTGCCAGCCGGGACCAGCCCAATCTTCCCAATCAGCCCCAGCATTTT.